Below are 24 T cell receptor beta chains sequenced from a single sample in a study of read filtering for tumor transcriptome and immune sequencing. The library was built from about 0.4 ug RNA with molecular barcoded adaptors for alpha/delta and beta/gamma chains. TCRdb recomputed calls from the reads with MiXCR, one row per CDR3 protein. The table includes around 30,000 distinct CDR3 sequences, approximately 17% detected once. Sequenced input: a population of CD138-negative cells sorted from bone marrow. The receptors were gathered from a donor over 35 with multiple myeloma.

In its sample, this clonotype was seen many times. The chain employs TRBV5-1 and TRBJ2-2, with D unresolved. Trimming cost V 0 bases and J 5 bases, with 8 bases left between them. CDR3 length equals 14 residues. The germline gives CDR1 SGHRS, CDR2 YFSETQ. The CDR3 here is CASSLGHKTGELFF. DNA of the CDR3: TGCGCCAGCAGCTTGGGTCACAAGACCGGGGAGCTGTTTTTT.

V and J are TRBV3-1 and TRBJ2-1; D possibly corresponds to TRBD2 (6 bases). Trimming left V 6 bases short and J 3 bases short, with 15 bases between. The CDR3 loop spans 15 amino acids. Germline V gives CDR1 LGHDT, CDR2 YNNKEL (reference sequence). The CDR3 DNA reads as TGTGCCAGCAGGCGAAGCGGGTCCAACTACAATGAGCAGTTCTTC. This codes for CASRRSGSNYNEQFF.

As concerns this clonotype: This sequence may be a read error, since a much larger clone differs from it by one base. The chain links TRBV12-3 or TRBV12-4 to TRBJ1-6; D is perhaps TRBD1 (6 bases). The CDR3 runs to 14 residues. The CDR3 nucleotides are TGTGCCAGCAGTTTAGACGGGGGCGGATCACCCCTCCGCTTT. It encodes CASSLDGGGSPLRF.

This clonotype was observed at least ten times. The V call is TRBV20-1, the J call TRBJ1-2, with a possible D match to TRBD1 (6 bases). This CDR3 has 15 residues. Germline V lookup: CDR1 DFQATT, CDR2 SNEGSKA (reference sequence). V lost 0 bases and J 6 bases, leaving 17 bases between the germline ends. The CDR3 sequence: CSARDWGAEIDGYTF. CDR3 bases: TGCAGTGCTAGAGATTGGGGGGCCGAAATCGATGGCTACACCTTC.

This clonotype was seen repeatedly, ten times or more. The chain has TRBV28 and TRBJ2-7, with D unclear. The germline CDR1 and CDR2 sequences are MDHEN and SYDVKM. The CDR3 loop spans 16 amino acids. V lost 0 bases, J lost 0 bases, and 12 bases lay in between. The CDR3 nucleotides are TGTGCCAGCAGTTTATGGTTAGCAGAGAGCTCCTACGAGCAGTACTTC. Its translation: CASSLWLAESSYEQYF.

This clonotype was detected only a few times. CDR3 DNA: TGTGCCAGCAGCTTGGTCACAGCATATGGGAATGAGCAGTTCTTC. This codes for CASSLVTAYGNEQFF. V usage is TRBV5-4 and J usage is TRBJ2-1; D uncertain. The germline V gene has CDR1 SGHNT and CDR2 YYREEE (reference sequence). CDR3 length: 15 residues. V was clipped by 0 bases and J by 7 bases, with 14 bases between them.

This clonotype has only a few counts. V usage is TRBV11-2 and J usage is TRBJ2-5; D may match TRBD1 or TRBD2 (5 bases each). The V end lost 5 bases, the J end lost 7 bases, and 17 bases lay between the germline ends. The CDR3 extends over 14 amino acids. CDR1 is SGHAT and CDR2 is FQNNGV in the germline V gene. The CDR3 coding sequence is TGTGCCAGCAGCCGACAGTCCGGGATCGGGACCCAGTACTTC. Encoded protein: CASSRQSGIGTQYF. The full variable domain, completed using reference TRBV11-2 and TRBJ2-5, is EAGVAQSPRYKIIEKRQSVAFWCNPISGHATLYWYQQILGQGPKLLIQFQNNGVVDDSQLPKDRFSAERLKGVDSTLKIQPAKLEDSAVYLCASSRQSGIGTQYFGPGTRLLVL.

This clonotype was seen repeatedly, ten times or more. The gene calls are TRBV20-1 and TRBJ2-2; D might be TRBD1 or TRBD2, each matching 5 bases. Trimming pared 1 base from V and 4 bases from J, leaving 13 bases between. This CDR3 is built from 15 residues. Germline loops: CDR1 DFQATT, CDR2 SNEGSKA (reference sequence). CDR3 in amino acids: CSARVWDAGTGELFF. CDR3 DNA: TGCAGTGCTAGAGTATGGGACGCTGGCACCGGGGAGCTGTTTTTT.

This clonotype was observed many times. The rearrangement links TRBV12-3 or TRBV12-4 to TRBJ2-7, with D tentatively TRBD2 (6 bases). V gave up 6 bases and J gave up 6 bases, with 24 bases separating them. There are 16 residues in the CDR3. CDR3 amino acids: CASRSLSGPNTGEQYF. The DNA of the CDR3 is TGTGCCAGCAGAAGCCTTAGCGGTCCCAATACTGGCGAGCAGTACTTC.

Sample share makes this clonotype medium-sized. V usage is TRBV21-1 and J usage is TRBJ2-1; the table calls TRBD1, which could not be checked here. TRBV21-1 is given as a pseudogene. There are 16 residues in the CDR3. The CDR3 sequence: CASSKQLPGPYNEQFF. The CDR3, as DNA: TGTGCCAGCAGCAAACAGCTTCCGGGCCCCTACAATGAGCAGTTCTTC.

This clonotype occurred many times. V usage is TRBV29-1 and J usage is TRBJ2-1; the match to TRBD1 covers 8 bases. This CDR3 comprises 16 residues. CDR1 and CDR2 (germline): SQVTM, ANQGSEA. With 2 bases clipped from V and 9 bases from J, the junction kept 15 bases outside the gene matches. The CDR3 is CSVESDRGGGLGEQFF. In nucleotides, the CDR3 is TGCAGCGTTGAATCCGACAGGGGAGGAGGGCTCGGTGAGCAGTTCTTC.

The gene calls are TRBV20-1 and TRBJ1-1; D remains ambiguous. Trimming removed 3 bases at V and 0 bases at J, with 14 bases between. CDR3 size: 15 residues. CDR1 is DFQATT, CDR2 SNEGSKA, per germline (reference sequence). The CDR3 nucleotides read TGCAGTGCTAGGAGTCAGGTGATCATGAACACTGAAGCTTTCTTT. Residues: CSARSQVIMNTEAFF.

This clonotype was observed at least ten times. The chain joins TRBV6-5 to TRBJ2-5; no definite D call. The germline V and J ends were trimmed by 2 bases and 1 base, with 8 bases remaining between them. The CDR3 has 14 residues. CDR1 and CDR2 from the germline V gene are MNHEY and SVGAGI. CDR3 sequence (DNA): TGTGCCAGCAGTTACCGCTCGGGCCAAGAGACCCAGTACTTC. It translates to CASSYRSGQETQYF.

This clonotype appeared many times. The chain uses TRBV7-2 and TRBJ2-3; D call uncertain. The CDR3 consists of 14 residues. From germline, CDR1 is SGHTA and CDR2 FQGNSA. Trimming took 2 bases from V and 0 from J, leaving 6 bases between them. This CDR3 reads CASSLSSSTDTQYF. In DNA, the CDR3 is TGTGCCAGCAGCTTATCCTCTAGCACAGATACGCAGTATTTT.

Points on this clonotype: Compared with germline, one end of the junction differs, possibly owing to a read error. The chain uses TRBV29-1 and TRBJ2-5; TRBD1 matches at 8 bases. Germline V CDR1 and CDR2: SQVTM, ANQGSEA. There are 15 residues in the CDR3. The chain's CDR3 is CSVRGGQARAETQDF. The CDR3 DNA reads TGTAGCGTCCGAGGGGGACAGGCAAGGGCAGAGACCCAGGACTTC.

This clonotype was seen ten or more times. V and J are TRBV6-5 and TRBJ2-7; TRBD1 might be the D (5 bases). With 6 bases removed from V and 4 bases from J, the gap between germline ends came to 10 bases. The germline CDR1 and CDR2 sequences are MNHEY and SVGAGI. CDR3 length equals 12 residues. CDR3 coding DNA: TGTGCCAGCAGCCAGGCAGGGTACGAGCAGTACTTC. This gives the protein CASSQAGYEQYF.

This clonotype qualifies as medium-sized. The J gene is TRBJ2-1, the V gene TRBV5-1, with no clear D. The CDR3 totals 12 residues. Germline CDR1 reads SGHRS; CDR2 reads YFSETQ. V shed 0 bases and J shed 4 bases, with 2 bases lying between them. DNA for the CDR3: TGCGCCAGCAGCTTGGTTTACAATGAGCAGTTCTTC. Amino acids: CASSLVYNEQFF.

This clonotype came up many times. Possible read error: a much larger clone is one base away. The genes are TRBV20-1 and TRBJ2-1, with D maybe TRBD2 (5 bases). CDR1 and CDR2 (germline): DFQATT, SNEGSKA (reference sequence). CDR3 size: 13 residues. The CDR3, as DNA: TGCAGTGCTAGGCGGCTAGCCTACAATGGGCAGTTCTTC. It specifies CSARRLAYNGQFF.

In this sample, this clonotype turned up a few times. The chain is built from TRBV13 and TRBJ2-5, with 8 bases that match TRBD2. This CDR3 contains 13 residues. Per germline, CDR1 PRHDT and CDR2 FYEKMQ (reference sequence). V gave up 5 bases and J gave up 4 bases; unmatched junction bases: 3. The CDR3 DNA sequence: TGTGCCAGCAGCCAGCGGGGGCCAGAGACCCAGTACTTC. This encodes CASSQRGPETQYF.

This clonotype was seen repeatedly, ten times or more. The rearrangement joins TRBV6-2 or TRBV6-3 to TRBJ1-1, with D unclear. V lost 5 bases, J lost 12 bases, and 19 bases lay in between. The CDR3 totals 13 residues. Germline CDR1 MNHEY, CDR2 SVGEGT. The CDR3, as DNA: TGTGCCAGCAGTGGGTCATCTCAAAAGAAGACTTTCTTT. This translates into CASSGSSQKKTFF.

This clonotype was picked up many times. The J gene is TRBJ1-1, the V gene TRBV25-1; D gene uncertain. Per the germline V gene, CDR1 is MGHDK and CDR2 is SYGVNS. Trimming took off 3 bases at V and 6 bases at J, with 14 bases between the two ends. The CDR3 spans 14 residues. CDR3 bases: TGTGCCAGCAGTGACCCATCGGACCTCGCTGAAGCTTTCTTT. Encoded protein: CASSDPSDLAEAFF.

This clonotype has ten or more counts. The CDR3 DNA sequence: TGCGCCAGCCTCGGGACACCGGGTTCACCCCTCCACTTT. Translation gives CASLGTPGSPLHF. The chain is built from TRBV5-1 and TRBJ1-6; D may be TRBD1 (6 bases). Per germline, CDR1 SGHRS and CDR2 YFSETQ. With 7 bases removed from V and 9 bases from J, the gap between germline ends came to 14 bases. This CDR3 is 13 amino acids long.

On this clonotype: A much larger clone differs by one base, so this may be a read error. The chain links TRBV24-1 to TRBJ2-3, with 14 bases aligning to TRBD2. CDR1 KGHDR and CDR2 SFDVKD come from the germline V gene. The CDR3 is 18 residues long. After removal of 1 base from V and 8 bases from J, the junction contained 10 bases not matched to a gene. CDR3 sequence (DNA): TGTGCCACCAGTGATTTTCCGGGACTAGCGGGAGCCTGCGGTACGCAGTATTTT. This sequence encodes CATSDFPGLAGACGTQYF.

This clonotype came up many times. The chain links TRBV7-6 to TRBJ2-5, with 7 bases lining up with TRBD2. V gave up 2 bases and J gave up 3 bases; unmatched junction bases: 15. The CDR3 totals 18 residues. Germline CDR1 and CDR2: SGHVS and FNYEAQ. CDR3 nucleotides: TGTGCCAGCAGCTTAAACCTAGCGGACCAGAGGTCTGAAGAGACCCAGTACTTC. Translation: CASSLNLADQRSEETQYF. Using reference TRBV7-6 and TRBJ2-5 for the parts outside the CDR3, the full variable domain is GAGVSQSPRYKVTKRGQDVALRCDPISGHVSLYWYRQALGQGPEFLTYFNYEAQQDKSGLPNDRFSAERPEGSISTLTIQRTEQRDSAMYRCASSLNLADQRSEETQYFGPGTRLLVL.